This TCR beta chain came from a study of shared clonotypes between healthy human individuals. Points from the study as a whole: Naive subsets tended to show greater estimated richness than memory subsets.

With 1 base clipped from V and 1 base from J, the junction kept 16 bases outside the gene matches. The CDR3 loop spans 20 amino acids. Germline V gene lookup returns CDR1 SGDLS and CDR2 YYNGEE. Splitting of each subset's genomic DNA was done evenly across several immunoSEQ plates. Method: immunoSEQ multiplex PCR; TCRdb's copy keeps in-frame clones and lacks some. Here the sample spans around 650,000 clones, approximately 96% being singletons. Naive CD8 cells, CD45RO-negative and positively selected for CCR7, excluded terminally differentiated effector memory CD45RA+ cells. Turning to this clone: The antigen remains unidentified.

This TCR derives from a woman aged 30 to 39 in good health. The chain uses TRBV9 and TRBJ2-1; 8 positions agree with TRBD2. Sequences were obtained from naive CD8+ T cells sorted from blood. The CDR3 region is CASSVFVGAGVAPSYNEQFF. As DNA, the CDR3 is TGTGCCAGCAGCGTATTTGTAGGAGCGGGAGTTGCCCCTTCCTACAATGAGCAGTTCTTC.